This T cell receptor beta chain was obtained from a study of blood T cell repertoires in COVID-19. Generated by immunoSEQ multiplex PCR, the TCRdb table keeps only in-frame clones and is missing some. This sample has just over 85,000 clones, with around 89% found just once. This CDR3 has 16 residues. The V end lost 3 bases, the J end lost 2 bases, and 17 bases lay between the germline ends. Per the germline V gene, CDR1 is GTSNPN and CDR2 is SVGIG (reference sequence). The J gene is TRBJ1-5, the V gene TRBV30, with unresolved D. Sequenced: peripheral blood. The sequence came from a man between 50 and 59 years old with acute or convalescent COVID-19. The CDR3 reads CAWSGPIMAGNQPQHF. The CDR3 DNA reads TGTGCCTGGAGCGGCCCCATAATGGCGGGCAATCAGCCCCAGCATTTT.